The present entry profiles one T cell receptor (beta chain) with its context. The antigen is unknown. TCRdb's table, derived via immunoSEQ multiplex PCR, lists solely in-frame clones and lacks some. Among 30,000 to 45,000 clones listed, over 70% were seen once. This entry comes from a study of a mutant IDH1 vaccine in newly diagnosed glioma. As for the study in general: Either 4-6 weeks after radiotherapy alone or alongside temozolomide, vaccination was begun. Radiotherapy, temozolomide, or both had been given previously, and both were given to most.

Study observations and caveats: It was just under 95% of patients that developed vaccine-induced immune responses.

The V end lost 4 bases, the J end lost 2 bases, and 6 bases lay between the germline ends. The CDR3 extends over 12 amino acids. CDR1 is SGHNT, CDR2 YYREEE, per germline (reference sequence). Time point given: week 11, during vaccination. The content of each vaccine dose was 300 ug of mutant IDH1 20-mer peptide, and topical imiquimod accompanied it. The donors had new WHO grade 3 or 4 astrocytomas; these were IDH1-mutant and ATRX-lost. The sample was peripheral blood mononuclear cells (PBMCs), taken from a glioma patient whose treatment included an IDH1 peptide vaccine. The receptor comes from a woman in her 30s with glioma. Some clones in this sample may be carry-over from other donors' samples. The V gene is TRBV5-4, the J gene TRBJ1-1; no definite D call. The CDR3 here is CASSVGNTEAFF. CDR3 sequence (DNA): TGTGCCAGCAGCGTAGGAAACACTGAAGCTTTCTTT.